Listed below are T cell receptor beta chains from one sample, sequenced in a study of cytomegalovirus exposure and HLA in healthy donors. Measured with immunoSEQ multiplex PCR; TCRdb has only the in-frame clones, and not every one. The data hold 150,000 to 200,000 clones, with around 83% observed a single time. The sequencing input was PBMCs. Receptor source: a girl aged 2 to 10 in good health and CMV-seropositive. Each CDR3 is given with its conserved first and last residue. Each record gives: clone size, V gene, D gene, J gene, CDR3 protein, CDR3 DNA. The D gene is left open where the match is weak. For some rows the clone size is stated as once, few or many, or as a class when expanded; others skip it.

>few|TRBV28|.|TRBJ2-5
CASSLMGALADVETQYF
TGTGCCAGCAGTTTAATGGGGGCCCTAGCGGATGTAGAGACCCAGTACTTC
>.|TRBV27|.|TRBJ1-1
CASSLLSPTGPAFF
TGTGCCAGCAGTTTGCTCTCCCCTACAGGGCCCGCTTTCTTT
>.|TRBV7-8|TRBD1|TRBJ1-5
CASSLVSVPGQPINQPQHF
TGTGCCAGCAGCTTAGTCTCAGTTCCGGGACAGCCTATCAATCAGCCCCAGCATTTT
>.|TRBV7-3|TRBD1|TRBJ2-2
CASSLTLDRGPTGELFF
TGTGCCAGCAGCTTAACTCTCGACAGGGGGCCCACCGGGGAGCTGTTTTTT
>.|TRBV14|TRBD1|TRBJ1-1
CASSHIGQGAMNTEAFF
TGTGCCAGCAGCCATATCGGACAGGGGGCTATGAACACTGAAGCTTTCTTT
>.|TRBV6-1|TRBD2|TRBJ2-1
CASSATSGVHNEQFF
TGTGCCAGCAGTGCGACTAGCGGGGTTCACAATGAGCAGTTCTTC
>few|TRBV6-5|.|TRBJ1-1
CASRSQGNTEAFF
TGTGCCAGCAGGTCCCAGGGGAACACTGAAGCTTTCTTT
>.|TRBV14|.|TRBJ2-7
CASSQKRGTPREQYF
TGTGCCAGCAGCCAAAAAAGGGGGACACCCAGGGAGCAGTACTTC
>.|TRBV28|.|TRBJ2-6
CASSLSISGANVLTF
TGTGCCAGCAGTCTAAGTATATCTGGGGCCAACGTCCTGACTTTC
>.|TRBV19|.|TRBJ2-3
CASSIAPQGSSTDTQYF
TGTGCCAGTAGTATAGCCCCCCAGGGGTCTAGCACAGATACGCAGTATTTT
>.|TRBV7-2|.|TRBJ1-4
CASSLPVQGRDEKLFF
TGTGCCAGCAGCTTACCCGTCCAGGGGCGGGATGAAAAACTGTTTTTT
>.|TRBV5-6|TRBD1|TRBJ1-2
CASSLNRGSYYGYTF
TGTGCCAGCAGCTTGAACAGGGGGTCATACTATGGCTACACCTTC
>.|TRBV7-3|.|TRBJ2-1
CASSLGGEQFF
TGTGCCAGCAGCTTAGGCGGTGAGCAGTTCTTC
>.|TRBV9|.|TRBJ1-3
CASSVSQGNTIYF
TGTGCCAGCAGCGTTTCCCAGGGAAACACCATATATTTT
>.|TRBV30|.|TRBJ2-3
CAWSSSTDTQYF
TGTGCCTGGAGTTCTAGCACAGATACGCAGTATTTT
>.|TRBV6-4|.|TRBJ2-3
CASSDKGGTDTQYF
TGTGCCAGCAGTGACAAAGGGGGCACAGATACGCAGTATTTT
>.|TRBV18|.|TRBJ1-2
CASSPIDYGYTF
TGTGCCAGCTCACCAATAGACTATGGCTACACCTTC
>.|TRBV28|.|TRBJ2-1
CASTQSPGEFF
TGTGCCAGCACCCAATCCCCCGGAGAGTTCTTC
>.|TRBV5-6|TRBD1|TRBJ2-7
CASSLQGQSDEQYF
TGTGCCAGCAGCTTACAGGGGCAAAGCGACGAGCAGTACTTC
>.|TRBV5-1|.|TRBJ2-7
CASSLVSGTRDEQYF
TGCGCCAGCAGCTTGGTATCCGGCACCCGGGACGAGCAGTACTTC
>few|TRBV2|TRBD2|TRBJ2-1
CASSEAASGWNNEQFF
TGTGCCAGCAGTGAAGCGGCTAGCGGGTGGAACAATGAGCAGTTCTTC
>.|TRBV5-4|TRBD1|TRBJ2-1
CASSLDLGTDNEQFF
TGTGCCAGCAGCTTAGATTTGGGGACAGATAATGAGCAGTTCTTC
>.|TRBV27|.|TRBJ2-7
CASRGLPGSYEQYF
TGTGCCAGCAGGGGACTGCCCGGATCCTACGAGCAGTACTTC
>.|TRBV9|.|TRBJ1-1
CASNRELNTEAFF
TGTGCCAGCAATCGGGAATTGAACACTGAAGCTTTCTTT
>once|TRBV5-1|TRBD2|TRBJ2-1
CASSLGTRSYNEQFF
TGCGCCAGCAGCTTGGGGACTAGGAGTTACAATGAGCAGTTCTTC
>.|TRBV6-5|.|TRBJ1-2
CASSYSMGGTYGYTF
TGTGCCAGCAGTTACTCGATGGGGGGAACTTACGGCTACACCTTC
>.|TRBV5-1|.|TRBJ1-1
CASRPYPTKDRNTEAFF
TGCGCCAGCAGGCCCTACCCGACCAAGGACAGAAACACTGAAGCTTTCTTT
>.|TRBV6-4|.|TRBJ2-1
CASSPRGNRLNEQFF
TGTGCCAGCAGTCCGAGGGGGAATCGACTTAATGAGCAGTTCTTC
>.|TRBV19|TRBD1|TRBJ2-7
CASSWQGVGEQYF
TGTGCCAGTAGCTGGCAGGGGGTGGGAGAGCAGTACTTC
>.|TRBV2|.|TRBJ2-5
CASSEGEPVETQYF
TGTGCCAGCAGTGAAGGGGAGCCGGTTGAGACCCAGTACTTC
>.|TRBV6-1|TRBD2|TRBJ2-3
CASSEGVAGEGGDTQYF
TGTGCCAGCAGTGAAGGGGTAGCGGGAGAAGGTGGGGATACGCAGTATTTT
>.|TRBV4-1|TRBD2|TRBJ2-5
CASSLVGTSGRETQYF
TGCGCCAGCAGCCTCGTAGGGACTAGCGGGAGGGAGACCCAGTACTTC
>.|TRBV28|TRBD1|TRBJ1-1
CASSSRDRALGTEAFF
TGTGCCAGCAGTTCCCGGGACAGGGCTCTCGGGACTGAAGCTTTCTTT
>.|TRBV4-1|.|TRBJ2-7
CASSQPKDRAYEQYF
TGCGCCAGCAGCCAACCCAAGGACAGAGCCTACGAGCAGTACTTC
>.|TRBV2|.|TRBJ2-3
CASRSSAPDTQYF
TGTGCCAGCAGATCTAGTGCCCCAGATACGCAGTATTTT
>.|TRBV10-1|TRBD2|TRBJ2-1
CASSTSGRSRGNNEQFF
TGCGCCAGCAGCACTAGCGGGAGGAGCAGGGGCAACAATGAGCAGTTCTTC
>once|TRBV18|.|TRBJ2-7
CASSPGMRPDEQYF
TGTGCCAGCTCACCCGGGATGCGACCGGACGAGCAGTACTTC
>.|TRBV14|TRBD1|TRBJ1-4
CASSHTRQGGEKLFF
TGTGCCAGCAGCCACACTCGACAGGGTGGTGAAAAACTGTTTTTT
>.|TRBV9|.|TRBJ2-5
CASSILAGQGETQYF
TGTGCCAGCAGCATTTTAGCGGGACAGGGAGAGACCCAGTACTTC
>once|TRBV7-8|.|TRBJ1-5
CASSFGGDGNQPQHF
TGTGCCAGCAGCTTTGGGGGGGATGGCAATCAGCCCCAGCATTTT
>.|TRBV27|TRBD2|TRBJ2-3
CASSPPLAGTDTQYF
TGTGCCAGCAGCCCACCGCTAGCGGGGACAGATACGCAGTATTTT
>.|TRBV7-3|.|TRBJ2-1
CASSPPGGEQFF
TGTGCCAGCAGCCCACCCGGCGGCGAGCAGTTCTTC